The 30 T cell receptor beta chains reported below all come from one sample, sequenced in a study of blood T cell repertoires in COVID-19. Sequencing was performed with immunoSEQ multiplex PCR; in TCRdb, only in-frame clones are kept and a portion is missing. The table shows 140,000 or so clones, with 84% occurring only once. Material for sequencing was PBMCs or T cells enriched from blood (not recorded which). The receptors stem from a woman aged 18-35 years who had been exposed to COVID-19.

The chain joins TRBV27 to TRBJ2-1; 11 bases line up with TRBD2. Trimming removed 1 base from V and 2 bases from J; junction bases left unmatched: 1. Germline CDR1 and CDR2: MNHEY and SMNVEV (reference sequence). The CDR3 totals 16 residues. CDR3 sequence (DNA): TGTGCCAGCAGTTTATTAGCGGGAGGGCCCTACAATGAGCAGTTCTTC. Translating it yields CASSLLAGGPYNEQFF.

The chain couples TRBV21-1 to TRBJ2-7; the table's D gene call, TRBD2, was not cross checked with the DNA. TRBV21-1 is deemed a pseudogene. The CDR3 consists of 16 residues. The CDR3 protein is CASSPRRGGRLYEQYF. CDR3 DNA sequence: TGTGCCAGCAGCCCCAGGAGGGGGGGGCGTCTCTACGAGCAGTACTTC.

The rearrangement joins TRBV9 to TRBJ1-1; the match to TRBD1 covers 9 bases. Germline CDR1 is SGDLS and CDR2 is YYNGEE. J lost 1 base, V lost 4 bases, and 5 bases had no gene match. The CDR3 contains 15 residues. In DNA, the CDR3 is TGTGCCAGCAGCATACAGGGGGCGCCGAACACTGAAGCTTTCTTT. Protein product: CASSIQGAPNTEAFF. Supplemented by reference TRBV9 and TRBJ1-1, the full variable domain reads DSGVTQTPKHLITATGQRVTLRCSPRSGDLSVYWYQQSLDQGLQFLIQYYNGEERAKGNILERFSAQQFPDLHSELNLSSLELGDSALYFCASSIQGAPNTEAFFGQGTRLTVV.

This chain uses TRBV18 with TRBJ1-4; 7 nucleotides align to TRBD1. J lost 5 bases, V lost 2 bases, and 5 bases had no gene match. Germline CDR1 is KGHSH and CDR2 is LQKENI. The CDR3 is made up of 15 amino acids. The CDR3 nucleotides are TGTGCCAGCTCACCAGGGACAGTCACGAATGAAAAACTGTTTTTT. Protein sequence: CASSPGTVTNEKLFF.

In its sample, this clone was seen once. CDR3 coding DNA: TGCGCCAGCAGCTCGGACAGGGAACTCATTTCGAACACCGGGGAGCTGTTTTTT. Amino acid sequence: CASSSDRELISNTGELFF. The chain is built from TRBV5-1 and TRBJ2-2; 8 bases are a match to TRBD1. The CDR3 loop spans 18 amino acids. V lost 3 bases and J lost 0; bases outside the gene matches: 10. Germline CDR1 is SGHRS and CDR2 is YFSETQ.

CDR3 nucleotide sequence: TGTGCCTGGAGGACGGGAGGATCCGGGGAGCTGTTTTTT. Amino acids: CAWRTGGSGELFF. The chain links TRBV30 to TRBJ2-2; 7 bases agree with TRBD2. Germline V gene lookup returns CDR1 GTSNPN and CDR2 SVGIG (reference sequence). The junction had 4 bases not matched to a gene; V was cut back by 3 bases and J by 6 bases. CDR3 length: 13 residues.

V and J are TRBV6-1 and TRBJ2-7; TRBD2 matches at 9 bases. The V segment lost 3 bases and the J segment 4 bases; nucleotides outside the gene matches: 7. In germline, CDR1 is MNHNS, CDR2 SASEGT. The CDR3 runs to 15 residues. CDR3 amino acids: CASSDEIAGVYEQYF. The CDR3 DNA follows: TGTGCCAGCAGTGACGAAATAGCGGGAGTGTACGAGCAGTACTTC.

The chain is built from TRBV18 and TRBJ1-2; 9 bases align to TRBD1. J lost 0 bases, V lost 6 bases, and 2 bases had no gene match. Germline values: CDR1 KGHSH, CDR2 LQKENI. The CDR3 has 14 amino acids. CDR3 region: CASSRQGANYGYTF. The CDR3 region has the DNA TGTGCCAGCTCTCGACAGGGGGCTAACTATGGCTACACCTTC.

CDR3 sequence (DNA): TGTGCCAGCATTCCGGGACTTTACTCTGGAAACACCATATATTTT. Protein product: CASIPGLYSGNTIYF. This chain connects TRBV6-4 to TRBJ1-3; D may be TRBD1 (5 bases). There are 15 residues in the CDR3. Germline assignment: CDR1 MRHNA and CDR2 SNTAGT. The V and J ends lost 7 bases and 0 bases respectively, with 13 bases between them.

The chain has TRBV7-8 and TRBJ1-6; D is ambiguous. The CDR3 contains 15 residues. The germline gives CDR1 SGHVS, CDR2 FQNEAQ. The V gene lost 5 bases and the J gene lost 7 bases, with 15 bases spanning the gap. CDR3 in DNA: TGTGCCAGCAGCCTCCAGGCTTGGGTGAATTCACCCCTCCACTTT. It yields the protein CASSLQAWVNSPLHF. The variable domain in full, completed from reference TRBV7-8 and TRBJ1-6, reads GAGVSQSPRYKVAKRGQDVALRCDPISGHVSLFWYQQALGQGPEFLTYFQNEAQLDKSGLPSDRFFAERPEGSVSTLKIQRTQQEDSAVYLCASSLQAWVNSPLHFGNGTRLTVT.

This chain connects TRBV7-9 to TRBJ2-7; TRBD2 is a possible D gene (5 bases). This CDR3 region has 15 residues. Germline lookup yields CDR1 SEHNR and CDR2 FQNEAQ (reference sequence). V was shortened by 4 bases and J by 5 bases, with 18 bases between the two germline ends. CDR3 nucleotides: TGTGCCAGCAGCTACGTGACGGCGGGCGCCCACGAGCAGTACTTC. It translates to CASSYVTAGAHEQYF.

The chain combines TRBV7-7 with TRBJ2-2, with 7 bases identical to TRBD1. The V gene end was trimmed by 10 bases and the J gene end by 5 bases; junction bases not matched to a gene: 10. The CDR3 contains 14 residues. The V gene's germline CDR1 is SSHAT and CDR2 FNYEAQ (reference sequence). CDR3 sequence reads: CAITRGGPTGELFF. CDR3 sequence (DNA): TGTGCCATCACCCGAGGGGGCCCGACCGGGGAGCTGTTTTTT.

The genes are TRBV27 and TRBJ2-1; 13 positions agree with TRBD2. Germline values: CDR1 MNHEY, CDR2 SMNVEV (reference sequence). The CDR3 is 19 amino acids. Trimming took 2 bases from V and 2 from J; bases not matched to a gene: 9. Here the CDR3 DNA reads TGTGCCAGCAGTTTAAAGGGACTAGCGGGACCCTTTACCTACAATGAGCAGTTCTTC. Protein sequence: CASSLKGLAGPFTYNEQFF.

The CDR3 is CASSLDRAGNTIYF. CDR3 bases: TGTGCCAGCAGCTTAGACAGGGCTGGAAACACCATATATTTT. The chain uses TRBV7-9 and TRBJ1-3; D possibly corresponds to TRBD1 (6 bases). Germline V gene lookup returns CDR1 SEHNR and CDR2 FQNEAQ (reference sequence). This CDR3 has 14 amino acids. V was clipped by 1 base and J by 2 bases, with 6 bases between them.

The chain couples TRBV24-1 to TRBJ2-7; maybe TRBD1 (6 bases). V was shortened by 3 bases and J by 6 bases, with 17 bases between the two germline ends. The length of the CDR3 is 15 residues. Germline CDR1 reads KGHDR; CDR2 reads SFDVKD. CDR3 DNA: TGTGCCACCAGTGATCCCCGGACAGCGAAGACCGAGCAGTACTTC. Its protein product is CATSDPRTAKTEQYF.

The V and J genes are TRBV28 and TRBJ1-1; perhaps TRBD1 as D (6 bases). Trimming took off 6 bases at V and 5 bases at J, with 13 bases between the two ends. Germline assignment: CDR1 MDHEN and CDR2 SYDVKM. This CDR3 has 13 amino acids. The CDR3, as DNA: TGTGCCAGCAGCCCCGGACAGTTAACTGAAGCTTTCTTT. This codes for CASSPGQLTEAFF. The full variable domain, completed using reference TRBV28 and TRBJ1-1, is DVKVTQSSRYLVKRTGEKVFLECVQDMDHENMFWYRQDPGLGLRLIYFSYDVKMKEKGDIPEGYSVSREKKERFSLILESASTNQTSMYLCASSPGQLTEAFFGQGTRLTVV.

The J gene is TRBJ1-1, the V gene TRBV19; 8 bases line up with TRBD1. Germline CDR1 LNHDA, CDR2 SQIVND (reference sequence). Germline trimming cut 8 bases from V and 0 bases from J; bases unmatched to any gene: 5. CDR3 length equals 14 residues. The CDR3 DNA is TGTGCCAGTTCGATGACAGGGGTGAACACTGAAGCTTTCTTT. Translated: CASSMTGVNTEAFF. Complete variable domain (other parts from reference TRBV19 and TRBJ1-1): DGGITQSPKYLFRKEGQNVTLSCEQNLNHDAMYWYRQDPGQGLRLIYYSQIVNDFQKGDIAEGYSVSREKKESFPLTVTSAQKNPTAFYLCASSMTGVNTEAFFGQGTRLTVV.

The genes are TRBV5-8 and TRBJ2-1; possibly TRBD1 for D (5 bases). Germline loops: CDR1 SGHTS, CDR2 YDEGEE. The CDR3 spans 15 residues. The V end was cut by 6 bases, the J end by 0 bases, with 13 bases between. CDR3 DNA sequence: TGTGCCAGCATCCAGGGCAGAAGCTCCTACAATGAGCAGTTCTTC. Translation gives CASIQGRSSYNEQFF.

V gene TRBV6-5 combines with J gene TRBJ2-5; no reliable D call. This CDR3 has 14 amino acids. V was shortened by 5 bases and J by 2 bases, with 12 bases between the two germline ends. Per germline, CDR1 MNHEY and CDR2 SVGAGI. In DNA form, the CDR3 reads TGTGCCAGCAGTCTGGGCCTTGATCAAGAGACCCAGTACTTC. Translated, it gives CASSLGLDQETQYF.

The V gene is TRBV25-1, the J gene TRBJ2-3, with TRBD2 identical over 8 bases. The CDR3 runs to 13 residues. Trimming at V came to 4 bases and at J to 5 bases, leaving 2 bases not matched to a gene. Per germline, CDR1 MGHDK and CDR2 SYGVNS. The CDR3 DNA follows: TGTGCCAGCAGTGCCCGGGGGGGAGATACGCAGTATTTT. Encoded protein: CASSARGGDTQYF.

Many counts were recorded for this clone. V is TRBV30 and J is TRBJ1-2, with D perhaps TRBD1 (5 bases). Trimming left V 0 bases short and J 7 bases short, with 15 bases between. The CDR3 loop spans 14 amino acids. Per the germline V gene, CDR1 is GTSNPN and CDR2 is SVGIG (reference sequence). CDR3 nucleotides: TGTGCCTGGAGTGTTCAGGGTGGGGACTCTGGCTACACCTTC. Its protein is CAWSVQGGDSGYTF. Supplemented by reference TRBV30 and TRBJ1-2, the full variable domain reads SQTIHQWPATLVQPVGSPLSLECTVEGTSNPNLYWYRQAAGRGLQLLFYSVGIGQISSEVPQNLSASRPQDRQFILSSKKLLLSDSGFYLCAWSVQGGDSGYTFGSGTRLTVV.

The chain is built from TRBV19 and TRBJ1-1; D gene ambiguous. In germline, CDR1 is LNHDA, CDR2 SQIVND (reference sequence). Trimming took off 4 bases at V and 3 bases at J, with 12 bases between the two ends. CDR3 size: 14 residues. In DNA, the CDR3 is TGTGCCAGTAGTAGAGTGGCCCGGGACACTGAAGCTTTCTTT. Its translation is CASSRVARDTEAFF.

The chain uses TRBV7-9 and TRBJ1-5; possibly TRBD1 for D (6 bases). Germline V gene sequence: CDR1 SEHNR, CDR2 FQNEAQ (reference sequence). CDR3 length: 15 amino acids. The germline V and J ends were trimmed by 1 base and 5 bases, with 12 bases remaining between them. The CDR3 reads CASSLGQGRYQPQHF. The CDR3 DNA reads as TGTGCCAGCAGCTTAGGGCAGGGGCGCTATCAGCCCCAGCATTTT.

The rearrangement uses TRBV19 and TRBJ2-2; D unclear. Germline V gene sequence: CDR1 LNHDA, CDR2 SQIVND (reference sequence). V was cut by 7 bases and J by 1 base, with 7 bases left in between. The CDR3 is 13 amino acids. Here the CDR3 reads CASKNRNTGELFF. The CDR3 region has the DNA TGTGCCAGTAAAAACAGGAACACCGGGGAGCTGTTTTTT.

V gene TRBV29-1 combines with J gene TRBJ1-2; no clear D. Trimming took off 3 bases at V and 0 bases at J, with 8 bases between the two ends. The CDR3 consists of 13 residues. The germline V gene encodes CDR1 SQVTM and CDR2 ANQGSEA. CDR3 in amino acids: CSVEGRANYGYTF. The CDR3 DNA reads TGCAGCGTTGAGGGCAGAGCTAACTATGGCTACACCTTC.

V and J are TRBV4-2 and TRBJ2-1; 10 bases agree with TRBD2. The CDR3 extends over 18 amino acids. Per the germline V gene, CDR1 is LGHNA and CDR2 is YNFKEQ. V lost 1 base to trimming and J lost 0 bases; unmatched junction nucleotides: 6. CDR3 in amino acids: CASSQGTSGTRSYNEQFF. CDR3 in DNA: TGTGCCAGCAGCCAAGGCACTAGCGGGACCCGCTCCTACAATGAGCAGTTCTTC.

The V call is TRBV15, the J call TRBJ1-5; TRBD1 agrees at 8 bases. This CDR3 has 15 residues. V lost 6 bases and J lost 6; bases outside the gene matches: 10. In germline, CDR1 is LNHNV, CDR2 YYDKDF (reference sequence). The CDR3 is CATRRLDRVGQPQHF. CDR3 DNA: TGTGCCACCAGGAGACTGGACAGGGTTGGTCAGCCCCAGCATTTT.

The genes are TRBV2 and TRBJ2-1; D gene uncertain. The V end was cut by 3 bases, the J end by 4 bases, with 7 bases between. CDR3 length equals 13 residues. CDR1 is SNHLY, CDR2 FYNNEI, per germline. The CDR3 nucleotides are TGTGCCAGCAGTGATCAGTCGTACAATGAGCAGTTCTTC. Its protein product is CASSDQSYNEQFF.

The chain employs TRBV10-3 and TRBJ2-1, with 10 bases fitting TRBD1. The CDR3 runs to 15 residues. The V gene end was trimmed by 0 bases and the J gene end by 7 bases; junction bases not matched to a gene: 3. The germline V gene has CDR1 ENHRY and CDR2 SYGVKD. The CDR3 region is CAISESRDRGNEQFF. For the CDR3, the DNA is TGTGCCATCAGTGAGTCCCGGGACAGGGGAAATGAGCAGTTCTTC.

J is TRBJ2-1 and V is TRBV28, with 7 bases identical to TRBD2. This CDR3 comprises 15 residues. Trimming removed 6 bases from V and 0 bases from J; junction bases left unmatched: 5. The germline V gene has CDR1 MDHEN and CDR2 SYDVKM. CDR3: CASRIAGSSYNEQFF. The CDR3 bases are TGTGCCAGCAGAATAGCGGGTAGCTCCTACAATGAGCAGTTCTTC.